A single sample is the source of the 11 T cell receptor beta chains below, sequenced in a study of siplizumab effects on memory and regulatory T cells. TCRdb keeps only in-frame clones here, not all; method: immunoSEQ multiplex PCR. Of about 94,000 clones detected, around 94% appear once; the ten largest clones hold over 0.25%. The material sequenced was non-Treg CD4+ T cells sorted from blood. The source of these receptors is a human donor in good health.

The CDR3 DNA reads as TGCGCCAGCAGCCATGAGACAGGGGTATATGGCTACACCTTC. Amino acids: CASSHETGVYGYTF. The V gene is TRBV4-1, the J gene TRBJ1-2, with TRBD1 matching over 8 bases. Germline V gene sequence: CDR1 MGHRA, CDR2 YSYEKL. V gave up 3 bases and J gave up 5 bases; unmatched junction bases: 5. The CDR3 has 14 residues.

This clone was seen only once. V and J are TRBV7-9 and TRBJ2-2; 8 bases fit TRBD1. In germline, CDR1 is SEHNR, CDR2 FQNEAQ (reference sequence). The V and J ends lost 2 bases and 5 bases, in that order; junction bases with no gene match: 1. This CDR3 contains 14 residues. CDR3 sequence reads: CASSLQGATGELFF. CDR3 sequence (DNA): TGTGCCAGCAGCTTACAGGGGGCAACCGGGGAGCTGTTTTTT. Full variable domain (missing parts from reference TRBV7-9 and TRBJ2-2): DTGVSQNPRHKITKRGQNVTFRCDPISEHNRLYWYRQTLGQGPEFLTYFQNEAQLEKSRLLSDRFSAERPKGSFSTLEIQRTEQGDSAMYLCASSLQGATGELFFGEGSRLTVL.

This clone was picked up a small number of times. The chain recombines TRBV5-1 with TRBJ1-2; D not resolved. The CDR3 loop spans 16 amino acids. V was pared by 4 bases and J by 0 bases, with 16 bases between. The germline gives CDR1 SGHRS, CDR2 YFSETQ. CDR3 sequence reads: CASSHGLGPSNYGYTF. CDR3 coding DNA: TGCGCCAGCAGCCACGGTCTAGGCCCCTCTAACTATGGCTACACCTTC.

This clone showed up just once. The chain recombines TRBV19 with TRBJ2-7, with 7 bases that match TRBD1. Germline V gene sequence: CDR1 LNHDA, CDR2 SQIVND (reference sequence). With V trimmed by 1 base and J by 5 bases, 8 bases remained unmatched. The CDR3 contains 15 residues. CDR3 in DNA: TGTGCCAGTAGTATAGGACAGGGCGGTCGGGACGAGCAGTACTTC. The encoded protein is CASSIGQGGRDEQYF.

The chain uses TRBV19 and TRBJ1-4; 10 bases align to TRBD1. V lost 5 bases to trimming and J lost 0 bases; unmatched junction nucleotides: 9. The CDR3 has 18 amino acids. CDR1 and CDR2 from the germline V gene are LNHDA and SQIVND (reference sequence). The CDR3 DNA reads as TGTGCCAGTAGTCCCCGGGACAGGGGCCTCTCAACTAATGAAAAACTGTTTTTT. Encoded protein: CASSPRDRGLSTNEKLFF.

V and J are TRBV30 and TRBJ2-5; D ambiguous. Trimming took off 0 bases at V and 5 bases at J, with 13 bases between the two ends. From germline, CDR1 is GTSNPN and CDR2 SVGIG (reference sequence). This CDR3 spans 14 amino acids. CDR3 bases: TGTGCCTGGAGTGTACGAGGTCAGTGGGAGACCCAGTACTTC. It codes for CAWSVRGQWETQYF.

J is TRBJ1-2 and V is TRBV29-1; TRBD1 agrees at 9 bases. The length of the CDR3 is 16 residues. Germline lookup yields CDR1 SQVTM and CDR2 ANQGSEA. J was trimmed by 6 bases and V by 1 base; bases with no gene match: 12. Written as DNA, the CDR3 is TGCAGCGTTGAAGGGAGGGGAGGAAGACAGGGGGATGGCTACACCTTC. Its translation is CSVEGRGGRQGDGYTF.

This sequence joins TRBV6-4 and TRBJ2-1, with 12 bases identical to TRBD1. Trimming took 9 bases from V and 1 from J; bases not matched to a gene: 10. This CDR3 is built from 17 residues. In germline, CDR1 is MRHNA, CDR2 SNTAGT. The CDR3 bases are TGTGCCAGTACCGGGACAGGGGGCAAAGTGTCCTACAATGAGCAGTTCTTC. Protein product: CASTGTGGKVSYNEQFF.

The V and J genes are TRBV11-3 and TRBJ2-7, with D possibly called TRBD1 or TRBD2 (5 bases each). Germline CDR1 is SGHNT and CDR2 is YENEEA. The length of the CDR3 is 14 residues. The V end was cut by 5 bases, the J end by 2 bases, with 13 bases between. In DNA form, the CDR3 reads TGTGCCAGCAGCCCCCGGGACCGACCCTACGAGCAGTACTTC. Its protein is CASSPRDRPYEQYF.

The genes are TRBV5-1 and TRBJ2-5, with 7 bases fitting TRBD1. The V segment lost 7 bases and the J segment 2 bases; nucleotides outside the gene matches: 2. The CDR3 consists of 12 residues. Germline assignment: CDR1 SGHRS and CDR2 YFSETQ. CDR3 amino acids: CASSGQQETQYF. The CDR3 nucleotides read TGCGCCAGCTCGGGACAGCAAGAGACCCAGTACTTC.

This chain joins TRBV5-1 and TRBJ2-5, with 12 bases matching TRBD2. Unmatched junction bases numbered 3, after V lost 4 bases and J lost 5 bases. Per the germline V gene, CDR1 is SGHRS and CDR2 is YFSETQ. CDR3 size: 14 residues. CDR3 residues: CASSTTSGGETQYF. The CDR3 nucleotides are TGCGCCAGCAGCACAACTAGCGGGGGGGAGACCCAGTACTTC.